This TCR beta chain derives from a study of T cells in Graves' hyperthyroidism and ophthalmopathy. Findings of the study overall: Patients with ophthalmopathy were separated from those with stable hyperthyroidism by a 13 V-J model. The majority of expanded thyroid clonotypes above 0.001 also appeared in blood.

Among ophthalmopathy patients, the Clinical Activity Score reached at least 3, the NOSPECS grade reached at least 4, and duration remained under 3 months. For the diagnoses, clinical symptoms, serum thyroxine and TRAb, thyroid ultrasound and orbital computed tomography were used. This clonotype was recorded many times. Its antigen is not known. Amplification targeted TCR beta CDR3 regions from RNA transcripts. With the HTBI primer set, the TCR CDR3 went through a first round of RT-PCR. TCRdb re-called the multiplex PCR reads with MiXCR, one entry per CDR3 protein. This table holds more than 450,000 distinct CDR3 sequences, just under 20% found once. The J segment lost 6 bases and the V segment lost 5 bases, leaving 4 bases of the junction unmatched. There are 15 residues in the CDR3.

The sample taken for sequencing was blood. The sequence was collected from a man aged 35-49 years with Graves' ophthalmopathy. The rearrangement uses TRBV12-3 or TRBV12-4 and TRBJ1-6, with 10 nucleotides matching TRBD1. CDR3 sequence reads: CASSPRTGGNSPLHF. Written as DNA, the CDR3 is TGTGCCAGCAGTCCCAGGACAGGGGGTAATTCACCCCTCCACTTT.